The following is a T cell receptor (beta chain) sequence with its context. Its antigen has not been determined. No per-base quality is available; no much larger clone lies one base away. The collaborating institutions used their own protocols to collect whole blood in K2EDTA tubes. Collaborator samples were shipped for TCRbeta analysis as frozen whole blood, isolated PBMCs, or DNA extracted from either sample type. This entry is derived from a study of blood T cell repertoires in COVID-19 (dated by TCRdb to 2018 to 2021). About the investigation overall: Samples covering the acute and convalescent phases of COVID-19 were provided by collaborators in the United States, Italy and Spain. The prospective study material was composed of cDNA or gDNA derived from T cells, B-cell-depleted T cells, or PBMCs. Subjects who had been exposed to COVID-19, were actively infected with it, or had recovered from it provided the deeply sampled blood TCRbeta repertoires that made up the dataset. The repertoires were released in a freely available public database intended as a resource for research on the immune response to SARS-CoV-2. Samples came from the ongoing ImmuneRACE study (first 160 participants) plus 1,254 subjects from 6 global collaborators. The sample metadata nearly always contained a de-identified subject ID, COVID-19 status, age in years and sex. Where available, HLA class I and class II types were taken from metadata supplied by the sample provider and were not determined by assay-based typing.

The immunoSEQ Assay, a bias-controlled multiplex PCR, was used to amplify TCRbeta CDR3 regions from genomic DNA. Per the source publication's procedure: Within the assay, amplification of reference gene primers was used to estimate how many nucleated cells each sample contained. To quantify the absolute abundance of each unique TCRbeta CDR3 rearrangement, sequence reads were collapsed and filtered. For each sample, productive Simpson clonality was calculated as the square root of Simpson's diversity index over productive rearrangements. TCRdb limited this immuneACCESS table to in-frame rearrangements with V and J called. A share of clones is missing; checked studies link under half to unresolved V genes, and the rest is unexplained. That table supplies the V and J calls and clone size; D and trimming were determined from the DNA. The sample contains 51,000 or so clones, about 90% of them found a single time. The top ten hold approximately 13% of the sample.

Findings and caveats that apply to the study as a whole: How much clinical and demographic metadata was included differed by source and by participant, and the metadata was provided uncurated.

Cut back by 0 bases and 6 bases, the V and J ends lie 6 bases apart. Counted from cysteine to phenylalanine, this CDR3 has 13 amino acids. The CDR3 DNA has 39 bases and is translated from base 1. According to the germline V gene (reference sequence), CDR1 reads LGHDT and CDR2 reads YNNKEL. This clonotype was sampled from an elderly man with acute or convalescent COVID-19. This chain joins TRBV3-1 (or the pseudogene TRBV3-2) to TRBJ1-5; a confident D gene designation cannot be given. Sequencing was done on a sample of peripheral blood. The CDR3 amino acid sequence is: CASSQDLGQPQHF. The bases read TGTGCCAGCAGCCAAGATCTAGGTCAGCCCCAGCATTTT.